Each of the 15 T cell receptor beta chains below was sequenced from the same sample in a study of blood T cell repertoires in COVID-19. Profiling relied on immunoSEQ multiplex PCR, and the TCRdb table lists in-frame clones only, not all of them. The sample lists 190,000 or so clones, roughly 90% occurring once. Sample: PBMCs or T cells enriched from blood (not recorded which). The receptors were gathered from a woman aged 25 to 45 who had been exposed to COVID-19.

V usage is TRBV27 and J usage is TRBJ1-2; 9 positions match TRBD1. In germline, CDR1 is MNHEY, CDR2 SMNVEV (reference sequence). This CDR3 region has 14 residues. After removal of 4 bases from V and 6 bases from J, the junction contained 6 bases not matched to a gene. The CDR3 reads CASSSITGGDGYTF. The CDR3 DNA is TGTGCCAGCAGTTCTATCACAGGGGGCGATGGCTACACCTTC.

V gene TRBV1 combines with J gene TRBJ1-4; the table assigns TRBD1, which was not confirmed against the DNA. TRBV1 is given as a pseudogene. The CDR3 has 18 residues. The DNA of the CDR3 is TGCACCAGCAGCCAAGGACAGCGAGCCCTTCCAACTAATGAAAAACTGTTTTTT. Protein product: CTSSQGQRALPTNEKLFF.

The V and J genes are TRBV2 and TRBJ1-5; D possibly corresponds to TRBD1 (5 bases). The CDR3 covers 14 residues. Germline V lookup: CDR1 SNHLY, CDR2 FYNNEI. With 2 bases removed from V and 6 bases from J, the gap between germline ends came to 11 bases. CDR3 nucleotides: TGTGCCAGCAGTGAAAGGACACCCCGTCAGCCCCAGCATTTT. Its translation is CASSERTPRQPQHF.

The chain employs TRBV2 and TRBJ1-6; D is unclear. This CDR3 comprises 12 residues. V lost 5 bases and J 5 bases, leaving 4 bases between the germline ends. The germline CDR1 and CDR2 sequences are SNHLY and FYNNEI. The CDR3 region is CASSRDNSPLHF. Here the CDR3 DNA reads TGTGCCAGCAGTCGGGATAATTCACCCCTCCACTTT.

The chain employs TRBV2 and TRBJ2-3, with a weak D call TRBD1 (6 bases). Germline lookup yields CDR1 SNHLY and CDR2 FYNNEI. Between the trimmed V and J ends, which lost 4 bases and 4 bases, there was a span of 12 bases. The CDR3 runs to 14 residues. CDR3 region: CASSVQGRADTQYF. CDR3 sequence (DNA): TGTGCCAGCAGTGTACAGGGTAGGGCAGATACGCAGTATTTT.

The J gene is TRBJ2-3, the V gene TRBV5-1; D is perhaps TRBD1 (5 bases). The ends were cut back, 4 bases at V and 6 bases at J, with 15 bases in the middle. The CDR3 is 14 amino acids. Germline CDR1 SGHRS, CDR2 YFSETQ. CDR3 DNA: TGCGCCAGCAGCCAAGCTACAGGTATCGATACGCAGTATTTT. Amino acids: CASSQATGIDTQYF.

CDR3 nucleotides: TGTGCCAGCAGCTCGGGACAGCTCGGCTCCTATAATTCACCCCTCCACTTT. It encodes CASSSGQLGSYNSPLHF. The V and J genes are TRBV5-6 and TRBJ1-6; 7 bases match TRBD1. This CDR3 contains 17 residues. The V and J ends lost 3 bases and 0 bases, in that order; junction bases with no gene match: 6. The V gene's germline CDR1 is SGHDT and CDR2 YYEEEE. Complete variable domain (other parts from reference TRBV5-6 and TRBJ1-6): DAGVTQSPTHLIKTRGQQVTLRCSPKSGHDTVSWYQQALGQGPQFIFQYYEEEERQRGNFPDRFSGHQFPNYSSELNVNALLLGDSALYLCASSSGQLGSYNSPLHFGNGTRLTVT.

This clone occurred many times. The chain carries TRBV5-1 and TRBJ1-2; D perhaps matches TRBD1 (6 bases). Germline CDR1 and CDR2: SGHRS and YFSETQ. The CDR3 consists of 13 residues. Trimming removed 2 bases from V and 7 bases from J, with 12 bases in between. CDR3 protein: CASSLGGDIGYTF. Here the CDR3 DNA reads TGCGCCAGCAGCTTAGGGGGAGATATTGGCTACACCTTC.

The rearrangement links TRBV27 to TRBJ1-5; 7 nucleotides align to TRBD1. Germline CDR1 MNHEY, CDR2 SMNVEV (reference sequence). There are 13 residues in the CDR3. The ends lost 7 bases at V and 4 bases at J; junction bases unmatched: 4. The CDR3 DNA sequence: TGTGCCAGCAAAGCAGGGGGGAATCAGCCCCAGCATTTT. Encoded protein: CASKAGGNQPQHF.

This chain links TRBV15 with TRBJ2-7; D gene unclear. This CDR3 region has 13 residues. The germline gives CDR1 LNHNV, CDR2 YYDKDF (reference sequence). Trimming pared 5 bases from V and 3 bases from J, leaving 11 bases between. CDR3 residues: CATSPADFYEQYF. The CDR3 coding sequence is TGTGCCACCAGCCCCGCGGATTTCTACGAGCAGTACTTC.

The gene calls are TRBV6-5 and TRBJ1-1; perhaps TRBD1 as D (5 bases). Deletions cut 0 bases from V and 7 bases from J, with 15 bases between. The CDR3 has 15 amino acids. Per germline, CDR1 MNHEY and CDR2 SVGAGI. In DNA, the CDR3 is TGTGCCAGCAGTTACTCGAAAGGGGCCCACTTTGAAGCTTTCTTT. It encodes CASSYSKGAHFEAFF.

The chain carries TRBV29-1 and TRBJ2-3, with unresolved D. Trimming removed 2 bases from V and 2 bases from J, with 5 bases in between. The CDR3 contains 12 residues. In germline, CDR1 is SQVTM, CDR2 ANQGSEA. CDR3 amino acids: CSVEIFTDTQYF. CDR3 bases: TGCAGCGTTGAAATCTTCACAGATACGCAGTATTTT.

The chain recombines TRBV25-1 with TRBJ1-6; no firm D call. Per the germline V gene, CDR1 is MGHDK and CDR2 is SYGVNS. The CDR3 sequence is 14 residues long. The V gene lost 1 base and the J gene lost 8 bases, with 9 bases spanning the gap. This chain's CDR3 is CASSEFSPYSPLHF. CDR3 bases: TGTGCCAGCAGTGAATTTAGTCCTTATTCACCCCTCCACTTT.

This chain joins TRBV18 and TRBJ1-5, with 7 bases that match TRBD1. This CDR3 has 15 residues. CDR1 is KGHSH and CDR2 is LQKENI in the germline V gene. V was clipped by 3 bases and J by 3 bases; unmatched bases: 5. The CDR3 DNA follows: TGTGCCAGCTCACCTACGCAGGGGGACAATCAGCCCCAGCATTTT. This translates into CASSPTQGDNQPQHF.

The rearrangement uses TRBV7-6 and TRBJ1-2; 7 bases map to TRBD1. The CDR3 spans 17 residues. The germline V gene encodes CDR1 SGHVS and CDR2 FNYEAQ. V lost 0 bases and J lost 4; bases outside the gene matches: 11. The CDR3 nucleotides read TGTGCCAGCAGCTTAGCGGACAGGCAGAAGGAGCCCTATGGCTACACCTTC. It is translated as CASSLADRQKEPYGYTF.